These T cell receptor beta chains were read from a single sample in a study of T cell changes during pregnancy in multiple sclerosis. TCRdb's copy holds only in-frame clones and misses some; the assay was immunoSEQ multiplex PCR. The sample holds about 44,000 clones; roughly 92% are singletons and the top ten take 1% to 1.5%. Sequences were obtained from peripheral blood. All receptors derive from a female donor with multiple sclerosis, enrolled in a pregnancy study. Each CDR3 is given with its conserved first and last residue. A D gene is named only where the DNA matches it firmly. Some rows have no size entry. The others give once, few or many, or a class for an expanded clone.

v_gene	d_gene	j_gene	abundance	CDR3nt	CDR3aa
TRBV28	NA	TRBJ2-3	NA	TGTGCCAGCAGATCAGTGGTATACAGGGAAGACACGCAGTATTTT	CASRSVVYREDTQYF
TRBV7-2	TRBD2	TRBJ2-7	NA	TGTGCCAGCAGCCGGACTAGCGGCCCCTACGAGCAGTACTTC	CASSRTSGPYEQYF
TRBV27	NA	TRBJ2-1	NA	TGTGCCAGCAGTTTAGGGAGTAGTGTGGGCAATGAGCAGTTCTTC	CASSLGSSVGNEQFF
TRBV5-1	NA	TRBJ1-1	NA	TGCGCCAGCAACTTACAGGGTAACACTGAAGCTTTCTTT	CASNLQGNTEAFF
TRBV5-1	TRBD2	TRBJ2-7	NA	TGCGCCAGCAGCTCCCTGGGTAGCGGGGGGTACGAGCAGTACTTC	CASSSLGSGGYEQYF
TRBV11-1	TRBD1	TRBJ2-7	NA	TGTGCCAGCAGCTTGAACAGGGGCGAGCAGTACTTC	CASSLNRGEQYF
TRBV7-9	TRBD1	TRBJ1-1	NA	TGTGCCAGCAGCTTCGGACAGGGGGGTATGAACACTGAAGCTTTCTTT	CASSFGQGGMNTEAFF
TRBV19	NA	TRBJ2-3	NA	TGTGCCAGTAGTCCCCGACTAGAGGCAGATACGCAGTATTTT	CASSPRLEADTQYF
TRBV11-3	NA	TRBJ1-5	NA	TGTGCCAGCAGCTTAGTTGTCCAGGGTTGGTGCAATCAGCCCCAGCATTTT	CASSLVVQGWCNQPQHF
TRBV27	TRBD1	TRBJ2-7	NA	TGTGCCAGCAGTAGACAGACAGGGTCCTACGAGCAGTACTTC	CASSRQTGSYEQYF
TRBV5-1	NA	TRBJ1-5	NA	TGCGCCAGCAGCTTGGGGGGGAGGTTAGATCAGCCCCAGCATTTT	CASSLGGRLDQPQHF
TRBV6-6	TRBD2	TRBJ2-7	NA	TGTGCCAGCAGCCCGGGAGGATCCTACGAGCAGTACTTC	CASSPGGSYEQYF
TRBV30	NA	TRBJ2-7	NA	TGTGCCTGGATCGGGGCTACCACCCGGGGGGAGCAGTACTTC	CAWIGATTRGEQYF
TRBV6-5	NA	TRBJ2-4	NA	TGTGCCAGCAGCCCGGGGATTAGCAAAAACATTCAGTACTTC	CASSPGISKNIQYF
TRBV6-1	NA	TRBJ1-1	NA	TGTGCCAGCAGTGAAGGGGGTGGCACTGAAGCTTTCTTT	CASSEGGGTEAFF
TRBV7-9	TRBD2	TRBJ2-1	NA	TGTGCCAGCACCGACATCCGGGGGGAATCCAATGAGCAGTTCTTC	CASTDIRGESNEQFF
TRBV7-2	TRBD2	TRBJ2-7	NA	TGTGCCAGCAGCCTAGCGGGTCTTAACTACGAGCAGTACTTC	CASSLAGLNYEQYF
TRBV28	NA	TRBJ1-1	NA	TGTGCCAGCAGTTTCGCATCAGGGAACACTGAAGCTTTCTTT	CASSFASGNTEAFF
TRBV10-3	TRBD1	TRBJ1-2	once	TGTGCCATCAGTGGAGGAACGGGACAGAACTATGGCTACACCTTC	CAISGGTGQNYGYTF
TRBV29-1	TRBD2	TRBJ2-5	NA	TGCAGCGTTGTGCGGGAGGAGGCAGAGACCCAGTACTTC	CSVVREEAETQYF
TRBV10-3	NA	TRBJ1-1	NA	TGTGCCATCAGTGACTCGGACACGGTGAACACTGAAGCTTTCTTT	CAISDSDTVNTEAFF
TRBV5-1	TRBD2	TRBJ2-7	NA	TGCGCCAGCAGCGTCTTACTAGCGGGAGCATCCTACGAGCAGTACTTC	CASSVLLAGASYEQYF
TRBV30	TRBD2	TRBJ2-7	NA	TGTGCCTGGGGGACCGGGACTAGCGGGAGAGGGCAGTACTTC	CAWGTGTSGRGQYF
TRBV19	NA	TRBJ1-5	NA	TGTGCCAGTAGTTCAAGGGGGGGGCTCGGCTATCAGCCCCAGCATTTT	CASSSRGGLGYQPQHF
TRBV4-1	TRBD2	TRBJ2-5	once	TGCGCCAGCAGCCAACCTCCCGTGGGGACGGGAGGGAACCAAGAGACCCAGTACTTC	CASSQPPVGTGGNQETQYF
TRBV6-4	NA	TRBJ2-1	NA	TGTGCCAGCAGTGGCACTAGCACGGAAGCAAAGTTCTTC	CASSGTSTEAKFF
TRBV27	NA	TRBJ2-7	once	TGTGCCAGCAGTTTGGGGCAGGCAGCCTACGAGCAGTACTTC	CASSLGQAAYEQYF
TRBV10-3	NA	TRBJ2-5	NA	TGTGCCATCAGTGACAGGGAAGAGACCCAGTACTTC	CAISDREETQYF
TRBV27	NA	TRBJ2-1	NA	TGTGCCAGCAGTCAAGCCGGTTCGCGGCAGTTCTTC	CASSQAGSRQFF
TRBV19	TRBD2	TRBJ2-7	NA	TGTGCCAGTAGTATAGTTTGGCGGGAGGACTACGAGCAGTACTTC	CASSIVWREDYEQYF
TRBV6-5	TRBD1	TRBJ1-2	NA	TGTGCCAGCAGTTATGGGGAACAGGGGGCCTTCGGTGGCTACACCTTC	CASSYGEQGAFGGYTF
TRBV7-2	NA	TRBJ1-2	once	TGTGCCAGCAGCCCCGGCGGCACCGACAGCCGTAGTGGCTACACCTTC	CASSPGGTDSRSGYTF
TRBV5-1	TRBD1	TRBJ2-3	once	TGCGCCAGCAGCTTTCGTACAGGGGTAGGCACAGATACGCAGTATTTT	CASSFRTGVGTDTQYF
TRBV27	NA	TRBJ1-5	NA	TGTGCCAGCAGCACGGGACGTTCCCGCAATCAGCCCCAGCATTTT	CASSTGRSRNQPQHF
TRBV5-4	NA	TRBJ2-5	NA	TGTGCCAGCAGCTCTTTAGGGGTTCAAGAGACCCAGTACTTC	CASSSLGVQETQYF
TRBV7-9	NA	TRBJ2-1	NA	TGTGCCAGCAGCCCGCGCGAGGAGCAGTTCTTC	CASSPREEQFF
TRBV2	NA	TRBJ1-2	few	TGTGCCAGCAGTAGGACACCTAACTATGGCTACACCTTC	CASSRTPNYGYTF
TRBV28	TRBD1	TRBJ2-7	NA	TGTGCCAGCAGTTCCCCAGTAGGGACAGGGGGCTCCTACGAGCAGTACTTC	CASSSPVGTGGSYEQYF
TRBV6-5	TRBD1	TRBJ1-1	NA	TGTGCCAGCAGTTACTCATCGGGGACAGGGAGGACTGAAGCTTTCTTT	CASSYSSGTGRTEAFF
TRBV29-1	NA	TRBJ2-2	NA	TGCAGCGTTGGACACACCGGGGAGCTGTTTTTT	CSVGHTGELFF
TRBV6-1	NA	TRBJ2-5	NA	TGTGCCAGCAGTGAAGTGGCGGGCCAAGAGACCCAGTACTTC	CASSEVAGQETQYF
TRBV5-4	NA	TRBJ2-5	NA	TGTGCCAGCAGCCTCCAAGAGACCCAGTACTTC	CASSLQETQYF
TRBV7-2	TRBD2	TRBJ2-1	NA	TGTGCCAGCAGCTTTCTATCGCTACGTTTAGCGGGGGGCAACAATGAGCAGTTCTTC	CASSFLSLRLAGGNNEQFF
TRBV5-4	NA	TRBJ2-2	NA	TGTGCCAGCAGCTTGGGACTCGAGTCCGGGGAGCTGTTTTTT	CASSLGLESGELFF
TRBV28	TRBD2	TRBJ2-5	NA	TGTGCCAGCAGCCCCGGACTAGCGGGAGAAGAGACCCAGTACTTC	CASSPGLAGEETQYF
TRBV7-3	NA	TRBJ2-7	NA	TGTGCCAGCAGCTTATATGGGAGCTACGAGCAGTACTTC	CASSLYGSYEQYF
TRBV11-2	NA	TRBJ2-1	NA	TGTGCCAGCAGCTTATCCCCCTCAAATGAGCAGTTCTTC	CASSLSPSNEQFF